What follows is one T cell receptor beta chain and its context. The antigen is undetermined. The source of the sample is a study of cytomegalovirus exposure and HLA in healthy donors. Overall study context: Unique TCRs numbering around 85 million, obtained from HLA-typed donors, made up an early data release.

The germline V and J ends were trimmed by 0 bases and 5 bases, with 7 bases remaining between them. CDR3 length: 12 residues. Germline CDR1 is GTSNPN and CDR2 is SVGIG (reference sequence). Findings and limits, study-wide: A later analysis associated 16,951 TCR beta sequences with HLA alleles at a 0.05 false discovery rate.

The study ran its PCR with 60 Vbeta and 13 Jbeta primers. TCRdb's copy holds only in-frame clones and misses some; the assay was immunoSEQ multiplex PCR. Of over 150,000 clones in the sample, around 72% were seen once. The chain recombines TRBV30 with TRBJ1-1; D is undetermined. The sample comprised PBMCs. This TCR was sampled from a woman in her 50s in good health and CMV-seropositive. The CDR3 DNA reads TGTGCCTGGAGTGTTGAGGAAACTGAAGCTTTCTTT. It codes for CAWSVEETEAFF.